The clone carrying this TCR beta chain was counted many times. Its antigen is unknown. V lost 1 base and J lost 5, with 20 bases in between. CDR3 length: 17 amino acids. Germline CDR1 is MGHRA and CDR2 is YSYEKL. Sample-barcoded 5' priming and a J-beta primer mix drove a second PCR of roughly 6 to 12 cycles. TCRdb itself ran the 5' RACE reads through MiXCR, one entry per CDR3 protein. Among around 670,000 distinct CDR3 sequences listed, about 30% were seen once. Each donor was a healthy Caucasian individual from Russia, aged 6 to 90. This entry comes from a study of blood T cells in healthy people across ages. Looking at the study overall: In model experiments, template switching was able to capture about one barcoded beta molecule for every two T cells that were present. Study-wide findings and caveats: Because sorting was not performed, PBMCs prevented conclusive naive versus antigen-experienced comparison.

The sequence derives from a woman over 75 in good health. The J gene is TRBJ2-5, the V gene TRBV4-1, with D perhaps matching TRBD1 (6 bases). The sample was blood. The CDR3 loop reads CASSQVASRGPPETQYF. CDR3 coding DNA: TGCGCCAGCAGCCAAGTCGCTAGCAGGGGACCCCCGGAGACCCAGTACTTC.